Detailed here is one T cell receptor (beta chain). As originally analysed: Amplification from reference gene primers served as the basis for estimated nucleated cell counts. Assay used: immunoSEQ multiplex PCR; TCRdb lists only in-frame clones, some missing. The V and J calls and clone size were taken over from that table, and D and trimming were inferred from the DNA. The top ten hold 4.1% of the sample, which has 68,000 or so clones, 70% to 90% seen once. This sample was included in a study of blood T cell repertoires in COVID-19. Across the study: Researchers got acute and convalescent COVID-19 samples from the United States, Italy and Spain.

Per the germline V gene, CDR1 is ENHRY and CDR2 is SYGVKD. The CDR3 length is 14 residues. Germline trimming cut 6 bases from V and 2 bases from J; bases unmatched to any gene: 4. Sequencing was performed on peripheral blood. The V and J genes are TRBV10-3 and TRBJ2-1; 7 bases align to TRBD2. This receptor was taken from a man aged 50 to 60 with acute or convalescent COVID-19. CDR3: CAISSGVTYNEQFF. In nucleotides, the CDR3 is TGTGCCATCAGCAGCGGGGTTACCTACAATGAGCAGTTCTTC.